Listed below are T cell receptor beta chains from one sample, sequenced in a study of blood T cell repertoires in COVID-19. Repertoires were generated with immunoSEQ multiplex PCR, while TCRdb's copy carries only in-frame clones and drops some. Counted here are roughly 260,000 clones, 80% to 90% occurring once; the ten biggest clones make up 1.5% to 2%. Sequenced: PBMCs or T cells enriched from blood (not recorded which). The receptors derive from a woman in her 50s who had recovered from COVID-19. CDR3s include the opening cysteine and the closing phenylalanine or tryptophan. Each record gives: V gene, J gene, D gene, clone size, CDR3 protein, CDR3 DNA. The D gene is left open where the match is weak. Expanded clones are given a class, and other clones once, few, many or no size at all.

>TRBV27|TRBJ2-3|NA|NA
CASSFRSGTDTQYF
TGTGCCAGCAGTTTCCGTAGCGGCACAGATACGCAGTATTTT
>TRBV27|TRBJ2-7|NA|NA
CASSSNSRQYF
TGTGCCAGCAGTTCAAACTCTAGGCAGTACTTC
>TRBV2|TRBJ1-2|TRBD1|NA
CASEERIMDRGSSYTF
TGTGCCAGCGAGGAAAGAATCATGGACAGGGGGAGCAGCTACACCTTC
>TRBV28|TRBJ2-5|TRBD2|NA
CASSLAGLAGVETQYF
TGTGCCAGCAGTTTAGCGGGACTAGCGGGAGTTGAGACCCAGTACTTC
>TRBV6-5|TRBJ2-7|TRBD1|once
CASSLDRATYEQYF
TGTGCCAGCAGTTTGGACAGGGCTACCTACGAGCAGTACTTC
>TRBV21-1|TRBJ2-2|NA|few
CANPSDVISGELFF
TGTGCCAACCCATCCGATGTGATTAGCGGGGAGCTGTTTTTT
>TRBV7-9|TRBJ2-1|TRBD2|NA
CASSSRLAGGSYNEQFF
TGTGCCAGCAGCTCTCGACTAGCGGGAGGTAGTTACAATGAGCAGTTCTTC
>TRBV7-9|TRBJ1-5|NA|NA
CASSSTTPWGNQPQHF
TGTGCCAGCAGCTCCACGACACCATGGGGCAATCAGCCCCAGCATTTT
>TRBV5-4|TRBJ2-2|TRBD2|NA
CASSLGSSGGTGELFF
TGTGCCAGCAGCCTGGGTTCTAGCGGGGGAACCGGGGAGCTGTTTTTT
>TRBV6-2/TRBV6-3|TRBJ2-7|TRBD2|NA
CASSPSLTSGRSEQYF
TGTGCCAGCAGTCCCTCATTGACTAGCGGGAGATCCGAGCAGTACTTC
>TRBV27|TRBJ1-4|NA|NA
CASSPTRSTNEKLFF
TGTGCCAGCAGTCCCACGAGGTCAACTAATGAAAAACTGTTTTTT
>TRBV28|TRBJ2-7|NA|NA
CASSRGWEQYF
TGTGCCAGCAGCCGCGGGTGGGAGCAGTACTTC
>TRBV5-1|TRBJ2-5|NA|NA
CASSFRQAQETQYF
TGCGCCAGCAGCTTCCGACAGGCTCAAGAGACCCAGTACTTC
>TRBV11-2|TRBJ2-7|NA|NA
CASSLDWRNPGSYEQYF
TGTGCCAGCAGCTTAGACTGGAGGAACCCTGGGTCCTACGAGCAGTACTTC
>TRBV6-5|TRBJ1-2|TRBD1|NA
CASRPTGAPNYGYTF
TGTGCCAGCAGGCCCACAGGGGCCCCTAACTATGGCTACACCTTC
>TRBV27|TRBJ1-6|NA|NA
CASSLSFGPGNSPLHF
TGTGCCAGCAGTTTATCGTTCGGTCCGGGTAATTCACCCCTCCACTTT
>TRBV3-1/TRBV3-2|TRBJ1-5|TRBD1|NA
CASSQGVGTGTNQPQHF
TGTGCCAGCAGCCAAGGGGTTGGGACAGGAACAAATCAGCCCCAGCATTTT
>TRBV6-5|TRBJ1-1|NA|NA
CATYGRENTEAFF
TGTGCAACTTACGGCAGGGAGAACACTGAAGCTTTCTTT
>TRBV2|TRBJ1-2|NA|NA
CASTERGISGYTF
TGTGCCAGCACCGAACGGGGAATCTCTGGCTACACCTTC
>TRBV6-5|TRBJ1-5|TRBD1|NA
CASSNTRQGAQPQHF
TGTGCCAGCAGTAACACCCGACAGGGGGCTCAGCCCCAGCATTTT
>TRBV9|TRBJ2-2|TRBD2|NA
CASSSSGTNTGELFF
TGTGCCAGCTCTTCTAGCGGCACGAACACCGGGGAGCTGTTTTTT
>TRBV3-1/TRBV3-2|TRBJ2-6|NA|NA
CASSPGGANVLTF
TGTGCCAGCAGCCCGGGTGGGGCCAACGTCCTGACTTTC
>TRBV5-6|TRBJ2-7|NA|few
CASIDLRGKASHEQYF
TGTGCCAGCATCGATCTCAGGGGAAAAGCGAGCCACGAGCAGTACTTC
>TRBV6-4|TRBJ1-6|NA|NA
CASPPGDLRPTTYNSPLHF
TGTGCCAGCCCCCCGGGGGACCTTCGACCGACGACTTACAATTCACCCCTCCACTTT
>TRBV5-4|TRBJ2-7|NA|NA
CASKLKTANEQYF
TGTGCCAGCAAACTAAAGACGGCAAACGAGCAGTACTTC